This T cell receptor (beta chain) originates from a study of Graves' ophthalmopathy and Graves' hyperthyroidism (dated by TCRdb to the late 2010s). Notes on the research overall: Peripheral blood was collected before any treatment was given, at the time of initial diagnosis. The study used signatures of the TCR beta repertoire to tell Graves' ophthalmopathy apart from Graves' hyperthyroidism and to predict which patients would progress to ophthalmopathy. In total, around 140 blood samples were TCR-sequenced: around 42 ophthalmopathy, 75 hyperthyroidism and some 17 hyperthyroidism-to-ophthalmopathy patients. To explore V-J signatures distinguishing ophthalmopathy from hyperthyroidism, a discovery set of more than 95 patients (fewer than 45 ophthalmopathy, 57 stable hyperthyroidism) was enrolled. An independent validation cohort comprised 18 hyperthyroidism patients and 15 to 17 patients who later progressed from hyperthyroidism to ophthalmopathy. In more than 5 hyperthyroidism patients, the T-cell repertoire of thyroid tissue was compared with the T-cell repertoire of blood. Following sample collection, hyperthyroidism patients were given methimazole at a starting dose of 30 mg daily, and ophthalmopathy patients were given high-dose intravenous methylprednisolone. Paper-wide results and their limitations: Among expanded thyroid clonotypes with frequency above 0.001, most also showed up in blood, which suggests that blood repertoires may reflect the thyroid immune response. In cross-validation, the 13-signature model distinguished ophthalmopathy from stable hyperthyroidism with 85% to 90% sensitivity and around 81% specificity, and in the test set the corresponding values were roughly 80% and 76%. In validation, the model predicted ophthalmopathy progression with about 71% sensitivity and less than 80% specificity; 12 predicted patients were CT-confirmed with GO in a median of around 6.5 months. No statistical method was used to set the sample size in advance, and the investigators knew which group each participant was assigned to.

This clonotype was found many times. No antigen is known for it. No base quality values were provided; no much bigger clone lies one nucleotide off. Hyperthyroidism was defined as stable when no progression to ophthalmopathy occurred within 18 months of follow-up. The hyperthyroidism patients were 18 to 65 years old and newly diagnosed, with a disease duration of less than 2 months. Patients with other autoimmune diseases, uncontrolled infections, pregnancy or lactation were excluded from the study. Clinical symptoms, serum thyroxine, TRAb, thyroid ultrasound and orbital computed tomography were used for diagnosis. PBMCs were isolated from roughly 10 ml of fresh peripheral blood by Ficoll-Paque density gradient centrifugation. Total RNA was extracted with Trizol reagent and quality-checked on an Agilent 2100 Bioanalyzer. Reading the germline V gene (reference sequence) gives CDR1 LNHNV and CDR2 YYDKDF. V loses 8 bases, J loses 1 base, and the germline ends lie 11 bases apart. Including cysteine and phenylalanine, the CDR3 has 13 amino acids. The kept DNA is CDR3 alone, 39 bases in frame from the first base.

For repertoire sequencing, TCR beta CDR3 regions were amplified from RNA transcripts. The first round of RT-PCR was done with HTBI primers and the Qiagen OneStep RT-PCR kit, and was followed by a second round of multiplex PCR, then size selection and purification. Sequencing of the libraries was carried out on an Illumina HiSeq2000 in paired-end mode with 100 bp reads. The study's processing was this. SOAPnuke was used for read processing, and reads with adapters, uncalled bases, a mean Phred below 15, or no exact constant-primer or identifier match were discarded. High-quality paired reads were merged with COPE v1.2.5. Clonotypes were defined as unique nucleotide sequences and were aligned to IMGT TRB V, D and J references using MiTCR v1.1. Only V-J combinations with frequency above 0.0001 were analysed, covering about 99% of repertoires. For each V-J combination, a TCR clonal expansion and chaos score was defined as the ratio of F50 clonal expansion to chaos observed in the TCRdist matrix. Welch's t-statistics and random forest were used to reduce the features to 13 V-J combinations, which were then used as input to a naive Bayes classifier. The similarity between thyroid and blood repertoires was quantified using the Morisita-Horn index. TCRdb reprocessed the public reads (quality trimming at Q25 with fastp, clone calling with MiXCR) and kept in-frame beta chains. Identical CDR3 protein sequences are pooled into one entry, listed with their most common genes and DNA. What appears here as the V and J calls and clone size reflects TCRdb's work, not the paper's. This sample holds a few hundred thousand distinct CDR3 sequences; about 15% were observed only once. The ten biggest clones cover 2.4% of the sample.

This receptor was taken from an adult woman with stable Graves' hyperthyroidism. This receptor chain uses TRBV15 and TRBJ1-1; tentative D gene TRBD1, with 5 bases matching. The sample comprised peripheral blood. The CDR3 reads CATPGRRNTEAFF. The nucleotide sequence is TGTGCCACCCCGGGACGCCGGAACACTGAAGCTTTCTTT.